A single sample is the source of the 21 T cell receptor beta chains below, sequenced in a study of cytomegalovirus exposure and HLA in healthy donors. Measured with immunoSEQ multiplex PCR; TCRdb has only the in-frame clones, and not every one. The data hold roughly 130,000 clones, with 86% observed a single time. The specimen sequenced was PBMCs. All receptors derive from a man between 18 and 29 years old in good health and CMV-seronegative.

The chain links TRBV28 to TRBJ2-7; the match to TRBD2 covers 10 bases. There are 14 residues in the CDR3. The V gene's germline CDR1 is MDHEN and CDR2 SYDVKM. J lost 6 bases, V lost 8 bases, and 10 bases had no gene match. Here the CDR3 DNA reads TGTGCCAGCGGGTCGAGCGGGAGGGGCCTCGAGCAGTACTTC. It codes for CASGSSGRGLEQYF.

The CDR3 protein is CASSTRTANTGELFF. The DNA for the CDR3 is TGTGCCAGCAGCACTCGGACAGCGAACACCGGGGAGCTGTTTTTT. The chain carries TRBV21-1 and TRBJ2-2; the table assigns TRBD1, which was not confirmed against the DNA. TRBV21-1 is flagged as a pseudogene. This CDR3 has 15 residues.

V usage is TRBV5-4 and J usage is TRBJ2-2; D ambiguous. The V end was cut by 10 bases, the J end by 7 bases, with 14 bases between. This CDR3 region has 12 residues. Germline assignment: CDR1 SGHNT and CDR2 YYREEE (reference sequence). CDR3 protein: CAQSGSGGELFF. The CDR3 DNA reads TGTGCCCAGTCCGGGTCCGGCGGGGAGCTGTTTTTT.

This chain joins TRBV4-1 and TRBJ1-2; D unresolved. The V and J ends lost 2 bases and 0 bases respectively, with 7 bases between them. Germline CDR1 reads MGHRA; CDR2 reads YSYEKL. The CDR3 spans 14 residues. CDR3 sequence reads: CASSQSPANYGYTF. The CDR3 region has the DNA TGCGCCAGCAGCCAAAGTCCGGCTAACTATGGCTACACCTTC.

This chain joins TRBV5-1 and TRBJ1-1, with TRBD1 matching over 12 bases. Germline V gene data show CDR1 as SGHRS and CDR2 as YFSETQ. The CDR3 is made up of 18 amino acids. After removal of 3 bases from V and 4 bases from J, the junction contained 13 bases not matched to a gene. The CDR3 is CASSSSPGQGAWATEAFF. CDR3 DNA sequence: TGCGCCAGCAGCTCCTCACCGGGACAGGGGGCGTGGGCCACTGAAGCTTTCTTT. Combining the CDR3 with reference TRBV5-1 and TRBJ1-1 gives the whole variable domain KAGVTQTPRYLIKTRGQQVTLSCSPISGHRSVSWYQQTPGQGLQFLFEYFSETQRNKGNFPGRFSGRQFSNSRSEMNVSTLELGDSALYLCASSSSPGQGAWATEAFFGQGTRLTVV.

The chain combines TRBV7-9 with TRBJ2-7, with 10 bases fitting TRBD1. This CDR3 spans 13 amino acids. V shed 5 bases and J 4 bases; nucleotides not matched to a gene: 2. Germline V CDR1 and CDR2: SEHNR, FQNEAQ (reference sequence). CDR3 sequence (DNA): TGTGCCAGCAGCCCGGGACAGGGGTACGAGCAGTACTTC. Protein sequence: CASSPGQGYEQYF.

The rearrangement uses TRBV28 and TRBJ2-1; 12 positions agree with TRBD2. Germline assignment: CDR1 MDHEN and CDR2 SYDVKM. With V trimmed by 4 bases and J by 4 bases, 8 bases remained unmatched. CDR3 size: 17 residues. CDR3: CASSSLGGTSGYNEQFF. The CDR3 region has the DNA TGTGCCAGCAGTTCCCTGGGGGGGACTAGCGGGTACAATGAGCAGTTCTTC.

This clone was detected only a few times. The chain joins TRBV5-4 to TRBJ2-7; 8 bases fit TRBD1. J gave up 5 bases and V 0 bases, and 4 bases lay outside the gene matches. Germline V gives CDR1 SGHNT, CDR2 YYREEE (reference sequence). The CDR3 is 14 residues long. The CDR3 DNA sequence: TGTGCCAGCAGCTTGGCAGGGGGCGGGAACGAGCAGTACTTC. It specifies CASSLAGGGNEQYF.

The rearrangement joins TRBV11-2 to TRBJ2-1; tentative D call: TRBD1 (5 bases). The CDR3 loop spans 12 amino acids. Germline assignment: CDR1 SGHAT and CDR2 FQNNGV. V lost 0 bases and J lost 9, with 6 bases in between. The chain's CDR3 is CASSLDQGEQFF. The CDR3 DNA follows: TGTGCCAGCAGCTTAGATCAGGGTGAGCAGTTCTTC. Filled out from reference TRBV11-2 and TRBJ2-1, the complete variable domain reads EAGVAQSPRYKIIEKRQSVAFWCNPISGHATLYWYQQILGQGPKLLIQFQNNGVVDDSQLPKDRFSAERLKGVDSTLKIQPAKLEDSAVYLCASSLDQGEQFFGPGTRLTVL.

The chain combines TRBV13 with TRBJ1-1; D possibly corresponds to TRBD1 (6 bases). This CDR3 spans 16 amino acids. Germline CDR1 PRHDT, CDR2 FYEKMQ (reference sequence). V lost 5 bases and J lost 2, with 18 bases in between. The CDR3 DNA sequence: TGTGCCAGCAGCGTATCGCCGGGACACCTTAACACTGAAGCTTTCTTT. Translated, it gives CASSVSPGHLNTEAFF.

The rearrangement uses TRBV19 and TRBJ2-5, with TRBD2 as a possible D gene (6 bases). Trimming stripped 4 bases from V and 4 bases from J, with 10 bases between. The CDR3 has 13 residues. Germline-derived CDR1 and CDR2 are LNHDA and SQIVND (reference sequence). The CDR3 DNA reads as TGTGCCAGTAGTAGACTAGTCGGAGAGACCCAGTACTTC. Translation: CASSRLVGETQYF.

The genes are TRBV2 and TRBJ2-7; 8 nucleotides line up with TRBD2. Per the germline V gene, CDR1 is SNHLY and CDR2 is FYNNEI. The CDR3 is 13 residues long. With V trimmed by 8 bases and J by 7 bases, 10 bases remained unmatched. DNA for the CDR3: TGTGCCAGCCAGCGGGAGACTAGGGGGGAGCAGTACTTC. Translated: CASQRETRGEQYF.

This clone showed up just a few times. The chain employs TRBV10-1 and TRBJ1-1; maybe TRBD1 (6 bases). The V gene's germline CDR1 is WNHNN and CDR2 SYGVQD (reference sequence). Trimming took 8 bases from V and 4 from J, leaving 8 bases between them. The CDR3 covers 11 residues. The CDR3 reads CASDRSTEAFF. CDR3 DNA: TGCGCCAGCGACAGGAGCACTGAAGCTTTCTTT.

The genes are TRBV7-2 and TRBJ2-5; D is undetermined. Per the germline V gene, CDR1 is SGHTA and CDR2 is FQGNSA. There are 15 residues in the CDR3. The V end lost 1 base, the J end lost 5 bases, and 14 bases lay between the germline ends. The DNA of the CDR3 is TGTGCCAGCAGCTTAGTCCCAACTGTCAGGGAGACCCAGTACTTC. Encoded protein: CASSLVPTVRETQYF.

The rearrangement joins TRBV7-2 to TRBJ2-3; D might be TRBD2 (6 bases). Trimming took 2 bases from V and 6 from J, leaving 21 bases between them. Looked up from germline, CDR1 is SGHTA and CDR2 is FQGNSA. The CDR3 covers 17 residues. Here the CDR3 DNA reads TGTGCCAGCAGCTTATCGAGGGGTCGGGGGTCCCCGGATACGCAGTATTTT. Its protein product is CASSLSRGRGSPDTQYF. Filled out from reference TRBV7-2 and TRBJ2-3, the complete variable domain reads GAGVSQSPSNKVTEKGKDVELRCDPISGHTALYWYRQSLGQGLEFLIYFQGNSAPDKSGLPSDRFSAERTGGSVSTLTIQRTQQEDSAVYLCASSLSRGRGSPDTQYFGPGTRLTVL.

This clone occurred once. The chain combines TRBV5-6 with TRBJ2-3, with 9 bases that match TRBD2. Per the germline V gene, CDR1 is SGHDT and CDR2 is YYEEEE. This CDR3 has 15 amino acids. Unmatched junction bases numbered 5, after V lost 4 bases and J lost 2 bases. The CDR3 DNA reads as TGTGCCAGCAGCACGACTAGCGGATTCACAGATACGCAGTATTTT. Residues: CASSTTSGFTDTQYF.

The rearrangement uses TRBV2 and TRBJ2-1; D possibly corresponds to TRBD2 (5 bases). CDR1 and CDR2 (germline): SNHLY, FYNNEI. This CDR3 spans 15 amino acids. V gave up 6 bases and J gave up 3 bases, with 15 bases separating them. CDR3 nucleotide sequence: TGTGCCAGCAGGGTAAGCGGCTCGCTCTACAATGAGCAGTTCTTC. Its translation: CASRVSGSLYNEQFF.

This clone was seen a few times. The genes are TRBV28 and TRBJ2-2; tentative D call: TRBD1 (6 bases). In germline, CDR1 is MDHEN, CDR2 SYDVKM. Trimming left V 6 bases short and J 1 base short, with 12 bases between. This CDR3 is built from 15 residues. The CDR3: CASRLTGQNTGELFF. In nucleotides, the CDR3 is TGTGCCAGCAGATTGACGGGACAGAACACCGGGGAGCTGTTTTTT.

V and J are TRBV2 and TRBJ2-2, with D possibly being TRBD2 (5 bases). CDR3 length equals 16 residues. Trimming took off 7 bases at V and 3 bases at J, with 18 bases between the two ends. CDR1 and CDR2 (germline): SNHLY, FYNNEI. The CDR3 DNA follows: TGTGCCAGCACCCTAGCTTCCGCGGTGTACACCGGGGAGCTGTTTTTT. It yields the protein CASTLASAVYTGELFF.

The chain has TRBV2 and TRBJ1-4; 10 bases align to TRBD1. Germline loops: CDR1 SNHLY, CDR2 FYNNEI. The CDR3 sequence is 14 residues long. V gave up 4 bases and J gave up 7 bases; unmatched junction bases: 3. CDR3 region: CASSGGTGVEKLFF. The CDR3, as DNA: TGTGCCAGCAGTGGTGGGACAGGGGTTGAAAAACTGTTTTTT.

This clone came up many times. V gene TRBV2 combines with J gene TRBJ1-5, with D hard to call. Germline lookup yields CDR1 SNHLY and CDR2 FYNNEI. This CDR3 has 14 residues. With 3 bases removed from V and 6 bases from J, the gap between germline ends came to 12 bases. This CDR3 reads CASSENRDTQPQHF. In DNA, the CDR3 is TGTGCCAGCAGTGAGAATAGAGACACTCAGCCCCAGCATTTT.